These T cell receptor beta chains were read from a single sample in a study of blood T cell repertoires in COVID-19. Sequencing used immunoSEQ multiplex PCR; TCRdb keeps in-frame clones, though not all of them. The table includes over 200,000 clones, approximately 82% detected once. Sequencing was carried out using peripheral blood. These receptors all stem from an elderly man with acute or convalescent COVID-19. Both conserved end residues are part of each CDR3. Fields, in order: D gene, V gene, clone size, J gene, CDR3 protein, CDR3 DNA. D genes are given only for firm matches. A clone size is listed for some rows: how often the clone was seen (once, few, many), or a class if it is expanded.

>TRBD1|TRBV5-5|NA|TRBJ1-1
CASSLTGGNTEAFF
TGTGCCAGCAGCTTGACAGGGGGGAATACTGAAGCTTTCTTT
>NA|TRBV5-1|few|TRBJ1-2
CASSLDPSLQAGGDTF
TGCGCCAGCAGCTTGGACCCTAGCTTGCAGGCCGGGGGGGACACCTTC
>NA|TRBV5-5|once|TRBJ2-7
CASSLAAVSGYEQYF
TGTGCCAGCAGCTTGGCCGCGGTATCTGGCTACGAGCAGTACTTC
>NA|TRBV7-9|NA|TRBJ1-1
CASSTRGNTEAFF
TGTGCCAGCAGCACACGGGGGAACACTGAAGCTTTCTTT
>NA|TRBV19|NA|TRBJ1-2
CASSSGADIGGYTF
TGTGCCAGTAGTAGTGGGGCGGATATCGGGGGCTACACCTTC
>NA|TRBV19|NA|TRBJ2-7
CASSILAGGGYEQYF
TGTGCCAGTAGTATATTGGCAGGGGGAGGCTACGAGCAGTACTTC
>NA|TRBV5-4|NA|TRBJ1-2
CASTAGGNYGYTF
TGTGCCAGCACTGCCGGCGGTAACTATGGCTACACCTTC
>TRBD2|TRBV7-6|NA|TRBJ2-3
CASSPAGVGTDTQYF
TGTGCCAGCAGCCCAGCGGGGGTAGGCACAGATACGCAGTATTTT
>NA|TRBV28|NA|TRBJ2-7
CASRQNRDTYEQYF
TGTGCCAGCAGACAAAACCGGGACACCTACGAGCAGTACTTC
>NA|TRBV9|once|TRBJ2-2
CASSVAGLDTGELFF
TGTGCCAGCAGCGTAGCGGGTCTGGACACCGGGGAGCTGTTTTTT
>NA|TRBV11-2|few|TRBJ2-7
CASSLEVGSVSSYEQYF
TGTGCCAGCAGCTTAGAGGTTGGTAGCGTCAGCTCCTACGAGCAGTACTTC
>NA|TRBV15|NA|TRBJ2-5
CATSRIRWGVGETQYF
TGTGCCACCAGCAGAATCCGGTGGGGGGTCGGAGAGACCCAGTACTTC
>TRBD1|TRBV4-1|NA|TRBJ1-6
CASSQGQGANSPLHF
TGCGCCAGCAGCCAAGGACAGGGAGCCAATTCACCCCTCCACTTT
>NA|TRBV7-2|few|TRBJ2-3
CASSLQLELTDTQYF
TGTGCCAGCAGCCTTCAACTAGAGTTAACAGATACGCAGTATTTT
>NA|TRBV2|NA|TRBJ2-2
CASGTGVNTGELFF
TGTGCCAGCGGGACGGGAGTGAACACCGGGGAGCTGTTTTTT
>NA|TRBV19|NA|TRBJ2-3
CASRLGPPTDTQYF
TGTGCCAGTAGGTTGGGCCCACCCACAGATACGCAGTATTTT
>NA|TRBV29-1|NA|TRBJ1-2
CSVGEGGYTF
TGCAGCGTCGGCGAGGGTGGCTACACCTTC
>NA|TRBV30|NA|TRBJ2-5
CAWARTEETQYF
TGTGCCTGGGCTCGGACAGAAGAGACCCAGTACTTC
>TRBD1|TRBV6-5|NA|TRBJ2-2
CASSYGTGSTGELFF
TGTGCCAGCAGTTACGGGACAGGGAGCACCGGGGAGCTGTTTTTT
>NA|TRBV19|NA|TRBJ1-1
CASSIEQSTEAFF
TGTGCCAGTAGTATTGAACAGAGCACTGAAGCTTTCTTT
>TRBD1|TRBV5-4|NA|TRBJ2-7
CASSKKYGGQGTYEQYF
TGTGCCAGCAGCAAAAAGTATGGAGGACAGGGGACCTACGAGCAGTACTTC
>NA|TRBV19|few|TRBJ1-2
CASSPWVENREFGYTF
TGTGCCAGTAGTCCGTGGGTGGAAAACAGGGAGTTCGGCTACACCTTC
>NA|TRBV18|NA|TRBJ1-1
CASSGENTEAFF
TGTGCCAGCTCCGGGGAAAACACTGAAGCTTTCTTT
>NA|TRBV5-1|NA|TRBJ2-1
CASSSPTSSHNEQFF
TGCGCCAGCAGCTCTCCGACTAGTTCCCACAATGAGCAGTTCTTC
>NA|TRBV2|NA|TRBJ1-2
CASTGAGGYTF
TGTGCCAGCACAGGGGCCGGCGGCTACACCTTC
>NA|TRBV5-6|NA|TRBJ1-1
CASSLRQTGPMNTEAFF
TGTGCCAGCAGCTTAAGGCAGACAGGCCCCATGAACACTGAAGCTTTCTTT
>TRBD1|TRBV20-1|NA|TRBJ1-1
CSASGVKGANTEAFF
TGCAGTGCTAGTGGAGTTAAGGGGGCGAACACTGAAGCTTTCTTT
>TRBD1|TRBV3-1/TRBV3-2|NA|TRBJ1-6
CASSQVPIQGADSPLHF
TGTGCCAGCAGCCAAGTCCCCATACAGGGGGCGGATTCACCCCTCCACTTT
>TRBD1|TRBV6-5|NA|TRBJ2-3
CASRWTGATTDTQYF
TGTGCCAGCAGATGGACAGGAGCCACCACAGATACGCAGTATTTT
>NA|TRBV3-1/TRBV3-2|NA|TRBJ2-2
CASSPTRPGELFF
TGTGCCAGCAGCCCAACCAGGCCCGGGGAGCTGTTTTTT
>TRBD1|TRBV6-5|NA|TRBJ2-7
CASGKRDRTYEQYF
TGTGCCAGCGGGAAAAGGGACAGAACCTACGAGCAGTACTTC
>NA|TRBV19|NA|TRBJ1-3
CASSILWGRSSGNTIYF
TGTGCCAGTAGTATCCTCTGGGGCCGGAGCTCTGGAAACACCATATATTTT
>NA|TRBV2|NA|TRBJ2-2
CASSELRTGELFF
TGTGCCAGCAGTGAATTGCGTACCGGGGAGCTGTTTTTT
>NA|TRBV7-2|NA|TRBJ1-2
CASSWGGENYGYTF
TGTGCCAGCAGCTGGGGGGGGGAGAACTATGGCTACACCTTC
>TRBD2|TRBV27|NA|TRBJ2-3
CASSLSHSGGAIDTQYF
TGTGCCAGCAGTTTATCCCACAGCGGGGGGGCCATCGATACGCAGTATTTT
>NA|TRBV5-8|NA|TRBJ2-5
CASRPGTRQQETQYF
TGTGCCAGCAGACCAGGGACTCGTCAACAAGAGACCCAGTACTTC
>TRBD2|TRBV5-1|NA|TRBJ2-3
CASSLALAGSTDTQYF
TGCGCCAGCAGCTTGGCCCTAGCGGGTAGCACAGATACGCAGTATTTT
>NA|TRBV19|once|TRBJ2-7
CASSMRTALEQYF
TGTGCCAGTAGTATGAGGACTGCGTTAGAGCAGTACTTC
>TRBD1|TRBV7-9|NA|TRBJ2-7
CASSSSGQGAEQYF
TGTGCCAGCAGCTCTTCCGGACAGGGGGCGGAGCAGTACTTC